Following are 22 T cell receptor beta chains from one sample sequenced in a study of T cells after posttransplantation cyclophosphamide. Cyclophosphamide on days +3 and +4 followed busulfan-fludarabine conditioning and a marrow graft. The assay was immunoSEQ multiplex PCR, and TCRdb's table has in-frame clones only and misses some. This sample carries about 19,000 clones, 87% of them seen once, and the ten largest clones take 6% to 8.5%. This material consisted of PBMCs, taken after allogeneic stem cell transplant with posttransplant cyclophosphamide. These receptors all come from a female patient in her forties or fifties who received an allogeneic stem cell transplant from a related donor, was CMV-positive, and had no GVHD. Some of the T cells may derive from the graft donor.

This clone was picked up one time. The gene calls are TRBV19 and TRBJ2-7; possibly TRBD2 for D (6 bases). The CDR3 is 13 amino acids. V was shortened by 3 bases and J by 3 bases, with 9 bases between the two germline ends. Germline V CDR1 and CDR2: LNHDA, SQIVND (reference sequence). The DNA for the CDR3 is TGTGCCAGTAGTATCGGGGGAGGCTACGAGCAGTACTTC. The encoded protein is CASSIGGGYEQYF.

The gene calls are TRBV7-6 and TRBJ1-1, with no clear D. This CDR3 region has 13 residues. V gave up 0 bases and J gave up 1 base, with 3 bases separating them. Looked up from germline, CDR1 is SGHVS and CDR2 is FNYEAQ. The CDR3 sequence is CASSLARNTEAFF. The CDR3 nucleotides are TGTGCCAGCAGCTTAGCTAGGAACACTGAAGCTTTCTTT.

This chain uses TRBV2 with TRBJ2-3; TRBD2 aligns across 8 bases. This CDR3 comprises 15 residues. Trimming removed 8 bases from V and 0 bases from J; junction bases left unmatched: 7. Germline CDR1 SNHLY, CDR2 FYNNEI. In DNA, the CDR3 is TGTGCCAGCTCTCTTCTAGCGGGCAGCACAGATACGCAGTATTTT. This sequence encodes CASSLLAGSTDTQYF. The full variable domain, rest sourced from reference TRBV2 and TRBJ2-3, is EPEVTQTPSHQVTQMGQEVILRCVPISNHLYFYWYRQILGQKVEFLVSFYNNEISEKSEIFDDQFSVERPDGSNFTLKIRSTKLEDSAMYFCASSLLAGSTDTQYFGPGTRLTVL.

CDR3 DNA sequence: TGTGCCAGCTCCCAGGGGTTCGAGCAGTACTTC. It is translated as CASSQGFEQYF. The chain links TRBV5-6 to TRBJ2-7, with D maybe TRBD1 (6 bases). Per germline, CDR1 SGHDT and CDR2 YYEEEE. With 7 bases removed from V and 6 bases from J, the gap between germline ends came to 11 bases. This CDR3 comprises 11 residues.

The chain has TRBV2 and TRBJ1-6; 9 bases align to TRBD1. Germline V gene lookup returns CDR1 SNHLY and CDR2 FYNNEI. This CDR3 contains 14 residues. V gave up 7 bases and J gave up 7 bases; unmatched junction bases: 5. The CDR3 DNA reads as TGTGCCAGCATTATACAGGGGGCCAATTCACCCCTCCACTTT. Its protein product is CASIIQGANSPLHF. The entire variable domain, with the rest obtained from reference TRBV2 and TRBJ1-6, is as follows: EPEVTQTPSHQVTQMGQEVILRCVPISNHLYFYWYRQILGQKVEFLVSFYNNEISEKSEIFDDQFSVERPDGSNFTLKIRSTKLEDSAMYFCASIIQGANSPLHFGNGTRLTVT.

The V gene is TRBV18, the J gene TRBJ2-3; the D is unclear. Germline V CDR1 and CDR2: KGHSH, LQKENI. CDR3 length: 14 amino acids. V was pared by 0 bases and J by 2 bases, with 6 bases between. As DNA, the CDR3 is TGTGCCAGCTCACCACCTGGGCTCACAGATACGCAGTATTTT. This codes for CASSPPGLTDTQYF.

The V gene is TRBV6-5, the J gene TRBJ1-1, with TRBD1 identical over 7 bases. V lost 5 bases and J lost 2; bases outside the gene matches: 5. Germline CDR1 reads MNHEY; CDR2 reads SVGAGI. The CDR3 loop spans 14 amino acids. The CDR3 is CASSHGDRNTEAFF. CDR3 sequence (DNA): TGTGCCAGCAGTCACGGGGACAGAAACACTGAAGCTTTCTTT.

The chain employs TRBV7-2 and TRBJ2-7; possible D gene TRBD1, 5 bases. The CDR3 extends over 14 amino acids. Trimming stripped 1 base from V and 2 bases from J, with 9 bases between. Germline-derived CDR1 and CDR2 are SGHTA and FQGNSA. The CDR3 DNA follows: TGTGCCAGCAGCTTAGTGCCAGGGACCTACGAGCAGTACTTC. This gives the protein CASSLVPGTYEQYF.

V usage is TRBV5-4 and J usage is TRBJ1-2; D is ambiguous. CDR1 SGHNT and CDR2 YYREEE come from the germline V gene (reference sequence). The V and J ends lost 4 bases and 1 base respectively, with 8 bases between them. This CDR3 has 13 residues. The CDR3 protein is CASSMDGNYGYTF. For the CDR3, the DNA is TGTGCCAGCAGCATGGACGGTAACTATGGCTACACCTTC. Full variable domain (remainder filled in from reference TRBV5-4 and TRBJ1-2): ETGVTQSPTHLIKTRGQQVTLRCSSQSGHNTVSWYQQALGQGPQFIFQYYREEENGRGNFPPRFSGLQFPNYSSELNVNALELDDSALYLCASSMDGNYGYTFGSGTRLTVV.

The V call is TRBV5-5, the J call TRBJ1-5; a possible D gene is TRBD1 (5 bases). The CDR3 runs 15 residues. V was cut by 1 base and J by 7 bases, with 15 bases left in between. Per the germline V gene, CDR1 is SGHKS and CDR2 is YYEKEE (reference sequence). The CDR3 loop is CASSLTGGLGQPQHF. As DNA, the CDR3 is TGTGCCAGCAGCTTGACCGGGGGTTTGGGCCAGCCCCAGCATTTT.

The chain uses TRBV6-5 and TRBJ1-2, with TRBD1 identical over 9 bases. The CDR3 contains 15 residues. Germline CDR1 and CDR2: MNHEY and SVGAGI. Trimming took 0 bases from V and 1 from J; bases not matched to a gene: 0. The CDR3 is CASSYSGQGNYGYTF. CDR3 coding DNA: TGTGCCAGCAGTTACTCGGGACAGGGTAACTATGGCTACACCTTC.

This clone showed up just a few times. The chain joins TRBV30 to TRBJ1-2; unclear D gene. Germline CDR1 and CDR2: GTSNPN and SVGIG (reference sequence). CDR3 size: 11 residues. V was cut by 3 bases and J by 8 bases, with 10 bases left in between. The CDR3 DNA reads as TGTGCCTGGAGATCGGGGAGGGGCTACACCTTC. It yields the protein CAWRSGRGYTF.

The chain couples TRBV4-2 to TRBJ2-3, with D possibly being TRBD2 (6 bases). CDR3 length: 15 amino acids. Germline V gene data show CDR1 as LGHNA and CDR2 as YNFKEQ. V was cut by 4 bases and J by 5 bases, with 16 bases left in between. The CDR3 DNA follows: TGTGCCAGCAGCCCAGCGGGTTTCCAAGAAGATACGCAGTATTTT. Protein product: CASSPAGFQEDTQYF.

The chain recombines TRBV7-6 with TRBJ2-2; D uncertain. CDR1 and CDR2 from the germline V gene are SGHVS and FNYEAQ. V was trimmed by 7 bases and J by 0 bases, leaving 24 bases between them. The CDR3 runs to 19 residues. In DNA, the CDR3 is TGTGCCAGCAACCCTCTGGTGATGGGTCGGGTGGCGAACACCGGGGAGCTGTTTTTT. Its protein is CASNPLVMGRVANTGELFF.

The V gene is TRBV5-1, the J gene TRBJ1-5, with 9 bases matching TRBD1. Germline V gene lookup returns CDR1 SGHRS and CDR2 YFSETQ. The CDR3 extends over 15 amino acids. V trimming: 4 bases; J trimming: 5 bases; junction bases outside the gene matches: 7. The CDR3 DNA reads as TGCGCCAGCAGCACGACAGGGGGTTATGATCAGCCCCAGCATTTT. Protein sequence: CASSTTGGYDQPQHF.

V gene TRBV7-9 combines with J gene TRBJ2-7; no definite D call. This CDR3 has 13 residues. CDR1 SEHNR and CDR2 FQNEAQ come from the germline V gene (reference sequence). Trimming stripped 5 bases from V and 8 bases from J, with 16 bases between. The CDR3 spells CASSQRHLLKQYF. Here the CDR3 DNA reads TGTGCCAGCAGCCAAAGACACCTACTGAAGCAGTACTTC. Combining the CDR3 with reference TRBV7-9 and TRBJ2-7 gives the whole variable domain DTGVSQNPRHKITKRGQNVTFRCDPISEHNRLYWYRQTLGQGPEFLTYFQNEAQLEKSRLLSDRFSAERPKGSFSTLEIQRTEQGDSAMYLCASSQRHLLKQYFGPGTRLTVT.

This clone was seen only a few times. The chain couples TRBV28 to TRBJ1-4; 7 bases match TRBD1. V shed 3 bases and J 5 bases; nucleotides not matched to a gene: 6. CDR1 and CDR2 from the germline V gene are MDHEN and SYDVKM. This CDR3 spans 15 amino acids. The CDR3 sequence is CASSFLGQTNEKLFF. CDR3 DNA: TGTGCCAGCAGTTTTCTGGGACAGACGAATGAAAAACTGTTTTTT.

A word on this clone: This sample includes further DNA sequences coding for the same CDR3. V usage is TRBV30 and J usage is TRBJ2-3, with D hard to call. Germline CDR1 and CDR2: GTSNPN and SVGIG (reference sequence). Trimming shortened V by 2 bases and J by 3 bases, and 3 bases separated the two germline ends. The CDR3 loop spans 11 amino acids. The CDR3: CAWSRTDTQYF. CDR3 nucleotides: TGTGCCTGGAGTCGTACAGATACGCAGTATTTT.

The rearrangement joins TRBV25-1 to TRBJ2-3, with TRBD2 as a possible D gene (6 bases). The V gene lost 5 bases and the J gene lost 4 bases, with 16 bases spanning the gap. From germline, CDR1 is MGHDK and CDR2 SYGVNS. This CDR3 is 15 amino acids long. This chain's CDR3 is CASSMRGGGPDTQYF. The DNA of the CDR3 is TGTGCCAGCAGTATGCGGGGAGGAGGGCCAGATACGCAGTATTTT.

J is TRBJ2-1 and V is TRBV29-1; TRBD2 matches at 11 bases. J was trimmed by 4 bases and V by 8 bases; bases with no gene match: 4. The CDR3 has 13 amino acids. The germline gives CDR1 SQVTM, CDR2 ANQGSEA. The CDR3 loop reads CSLGLAGYNEQFF. CDR3 bases: TGCAGCCTTGGACTAGCGGGTTACAATGAGCAGTTCTTC.

The gene calls are TRBV5-1 and TRBJ2-5; D perhaps matches TRBD1 (5 bases). CDR1 is SGHRS and CDR2 is YFSETQ in the germline V gene. V was shortened by 4 bases and J by 2 bases, with 15 bases between the two germline ends. The CDR3 has 15 residues. The CDR3, as DNA: TGCGCCAGCAGCACCCTGGGGCAGGTACAAGAGACCCAGTACTTC. Protein sequence: CASSTLGQVQETQYF.

A single count supports this clone. The V call is TRBV9, the J call TRBJ2-3; 10 positions match TRBD2. The CDR3 covers 18 residues. Germline lookup yields CDR1 SGDLS and CDR2 YYNGEE. The V segment lost 0 bases and the J segment 1 base; nucleotides outside the gene matches: 8. The DNA for the CDR3 is TGTGCCAGCAGCGTAGGGGCTAGCGGGAGTGTTGGCACAGATACGCAGTATTTT. Translating it yields CASSVGASGSVGTDTQYF.